These 21 T cell receptor beta chains came from one sample sequenced in a study of CD8+CD57+ T cells in acquired aplastic anemia. TCR beta VDJ and CDR3 profiling used genomic DNA as template. TCRdb re-called the reads through MiXCR, storing one row per CDR3 protein. Among roughly 130,000 distinct CDR3 sequences listed, 48% were seen once. What was sequenced was sorted CD4+, CD8+, or CD8+CD57+ T cells (not recorded which) from PBMCs. The receptors shown here come from a human donor in good health, serving as a control.

This clonotype was seen repeatedly, ten times or more. This chain joins TRBV3-1 and TRBJ2-1; maybe TRBD2 (5 bases). CDR3 length equals 14 residues. The germline CDR1 and CDR2 sequences are LGHDT and YNNKEL (reference sequence). Deletions cut 1 base from V and 5 bases from J, with 9 bases between. CDR3 sequence (DNA): TGTGCCAGCAGCCAAGGTTGGCGGGACAATGAGCAGTTCTTC. It codes for CASSQGWRDNEQFF.

This chain uses TRBV2 with TRBJ2-1; D not certain. Germline V lookup: CDR1 SNHLY, CDR2 FYNNEI. The CDR3 length is 14 residues. The CDR3 bases are TGTGCTAGAGATGGCCCACGATCCTACAATGAGCAGTTCTTC. Encoded protein: CARDGPRSYNEQFF.

This chain joins TRBV2 and TRBJ1-1; D is ambiguous. Trimming removed 5 bases at V and 1 base at J, with 8 bases between. The V gene's germline CDR1 is SNHLY and CDR2 FYNNEI. The CDR3 spans 13 residues. CDR3 bases: TGTGCCAGCAGTAGATTGGGGAACACTGAAGCTTTCTTT. Its protein is CASSRLGNTEAFF.

CDR3 sequence reads: CASSEDGLAGGYTF. The CDR3, as DNA: TGTGCCAGCAGTGAAGATGGGCTAGCGGGGGGCTACACCTTC. The rearrangement uses TRBV2 and TRBJ1-2; D call uncertain. This CDR3 is 14 amino acids long. The V gene lost 1 base and the J gene lost 8 bases, with 14 bases spanning the gap. Germline loops: CDR1 SNHLY, CDR2 FYNNEI.

This clonotype was detected many times. The V gene is TRBV20-1, the J gene TRBJ1-2; D unresolved. Germline-derived CDR1 and CDR2 are DFQATT and SNEGSKA (reference sequence). V lost 0 bases and J lost 4, with 12 bases in between. This CDR3 is built from 14 residues. The CDR3 sequence: CSARDSGSFYGYTF. The CDR3 DNA is TGCAGTGCTAGAGATTCGGGCAGTTTCTATGGCTACACCTTC.

A single count supports this clonotype. This clone may be a read error of a much larger clone one base away. This chain connects TRBV2 to TRBJ1-1; D is perhaps TRBD1 (5 bases). Deletions cut 5 bases from V and 6 bases from J, with 19 bases between. Per germline, CDR1 SNHLY and CDR2 FYNNEI. The CDR3 has 15 amino acids. CDR3 residues: CASSYELGASAEAFF. The CDR3 nucleotides read TGTGCCAGCAGTTACGAGCTTGGGGCATCCGCTGAAGCTTTCTTT. The full variable domain, its missing parts supplied by reference TRBV2 and TRBJ1-1, is EPEVTQTPSHQVTQMGQEVILRCVPISNHLYFYWYRQILGQKVEFLVSFYNNEISEKSEIFDDQFSVERPDGSNFTLKIRSTKLEDSAMYFCASSYELGASAEAFFGQGTRLTVV.

Only a few counts were recorded for this clonotype. The chain uses TRBV10-1 and TRBJ2-1; tentatively, D is TRBD1 (6 bases). Trimming removed 3 bases at V and 2 bases at J, with 11 bases between. The germline V gene has CDR1 WNHNN and CDR2 SYGVQD (reference sequence). The CDR3 is 15 amino acids. The CDR3 here is CASSETTGTYNEQFF. The CDR3 DNA sequence: TGCGCCAGCAGTGAAACGACAGGTACCTACAATGAGCAGTTCTTC.

This clonotype was seen repeatedly, ten times or more. The chain couples TRBV5-6 to TRBJ1-5; TRBD1 agrees at 8 bases. The J segment lost 4 bases and the V segment lost 4 bases, leaving 4 bases of the junction unmatched. CDR1 is SGHDT and CDR2 is YYEEEE in the germline V gene. The length of the CDR3 is 14 residues. The CDR3 is CASSPTGVNQPQHF. The DNA of the CDR3 is TGTGCCAGCAGCCCGACAGGGGTGAATCAGCCCCAGCATTTT.

This clonotype was seen many times. The rearrangement joins TRBV7-2 to TRBJ1-2; 9 bases align to TRBD1. J gave up 5 bases and V 5 bases, and 6 bases lay outside the gene matches. This CDR3 is built from 14 residues. Germline assignment: CDR1 SGHTA and CDR2 FQGNSA. The CDR3 spells CASSPQGQGYGYTF. The CDR3 bases are TGTGCCAGCAGCCCACAGGGACAGGGATATGGCTACACCTTC.

Concerning this clonotype itself: A much larger clone lies one base from this, so it may be a read error. The chain combines TRBV6-2 or TRBV6-3 with TRBJ2-7; tentatively, D is TRBD2 (6 bases). Germline V gives CDR1 MNHEY, CDR2 SVGEGT. The CDR3 is 15 amino acids. The V gene lost 4 bases and the J gene lost 3 bases, with 16 bases spanning the gap. In DNA form, the CDR3 reads TGTGCCAGCAGTTCCCGGGGGTTTGGTTACTACGAGCAGTACTTC. Translating gives CASSSRGFGYYEQYF.

Notes on this clonotype: A much larger clone sits a single nucleotide away, making a read error possible. The J gene is TRBJ2-1, the V gene TRBV6-4, with D possibly matching TRBD1 (5 bases). The CDR3 spans 15 residues. Germline V gene lookup returns CDR1 MRHNA and CDR2 SNTAGT. CDR3 bases: TGTGCCAGCGGTGACTCGCCAGGGCCCGGCGATGAGCAGTTCTTC. Its translation: CASGDSPGPGDEQFF.

The chain recombines TRBV19 with TRBJ1-2; 9 nucleotides match TRBD1. CDR3 length: 14 residues. Germline V gives CDR1 LNHDA, CDR2 SQIVND (reference sequence). The junction had 10 bases not matched to a gene; V was cut back by 7 bases and J by 7 bases. CDR3 DNA sequence: TGTGCCAGTACTGCTATGACAGGGGGGAGTGGCTACACCTTC. This sequence encodes CASTAMTGGSGYTF.

This clonotype was counted many times. The CDR3 region is CSALIIGTGKNEQFF. The CDR3 DNA reads as TGCAGTGCTTTAATTATCGGGACAGGGAAGAATGAGCAGTTCTTC. The chain is built from TRBV20-1 and TRBJ2-1, with 9 bases fitting TRBD1. There are 15 residues in the CDR3. Losses at the gene ends were 5 bases for V and 7 bases for J; bases not matched to a gene: 12. Germline V gene sequence: CDR1 DFQATT, CDR2 SNEGSKA (reference sequence).

This rearrangement joins TRBV5-1 to TRBJ2-7; 9 nucleotides line up with TRBD1. The J segment lost 3 bases and the V segment lost 4 bases, leaving 5 bases of the junction unmatched. In germline, CDR1 is SGHRS, CDR2 YFSETQ. The CDR3 has 14 residues. CDR3 sequence (DNA): TGCGCCAGCAGCCTGGGGACAGGGATCTACGAGCAGTACTTC. Its protein is CASSLGTGIYEQYF.

The sample holds many counts of this clonotype. The chain employs TRBV12-3 or TRBV12-4 and TRBJ2-1; 9 bases are shared with TRBD2. Germline trimming cut 6 bases from V and 4 bases from J; bases unmatched to any gene: 7. The CDR3 runs to 15 residues. CDR3 residues: CASRLRTSDYNEQFF. The CDR3 DNA sequence: TGTGCCAGCAGGCTTAGGACTAGCGATTACAATGAGCAGTTCTTC.

This clonotype was detected only a few times. V is TRBV24-1 and J is TRBJ2-5; D could derive from TRBD1 or TRBD2 (5 bases each). The V and J ends lost 4 bases and 7 bases respectively, with 21 bases between them. This CDR3 is 16 amino acids long. The germline CDR1 and CDR2 sequences are KGHDR and SFDVKD. The CDR3 here is CATSERGRDGWVTQYF. CDR3 DNA sequence: TGTGCCACCAGTGAGCGCGGTCGGGACGGCTGGGTGACCCAGTACTTC.

Concerning this clonotype: A much larger clone is a single base away; this may be a read error. The J gene is TRBJ1-2, the V gene TRBV2, with TRBD1 matching over 9 bases. V lost 6 bases and J lost 7; bases outside the gene matches: 12. Germline V CDR1 and CDR2: SNHLY, FYNNEI. There are 15 residues in the CDR3. The chain's CDR3 is CASRDRTGAHCGYTF. CDR3 DNA sequence: TGTGCCAGCAGAGATAGGACAGGGGCCCACTGTGGCTACACCTTC.

The chain combines TRBV10-3 with TRBJ1-4; 8 nucleotides agree with TRBD1. CDR1 and CDR2 from the germline V gene are ENHRY and SYGVKD. The CDR3 spans 15 residues. J lost 4 bases, V lost 5 bases, and 6 bases had no gene match. CDR3 nucleotides: TGTGCCATCAGTCCAGGACAGGGAGATAATGAAAAACTGTTTTTT. Protein: CAISPGQGDNEKLFF.

This clonotype turned up a few times. This chain joins TRBV3-1 and TRBJ2-2, with D hard to call. Germline V CDR1 and CDR2: LGHDT, YNNKEL (reference sequence). The CDR3 is made up of 14 amino acids. Between the trimmed V and J ends, which lost 3 bases and 5 bases, there was a span of 10 bases. In DNA form, the CDR3 reads TGTGCCAGCAGCCAGGGTGGAGTAACCGGGGAGCTGTTTTTT. Encoded protein: CASSQGGVTGELFF.

This clonotype has more than one count but fewer than ten. The V and J genes are TRBV7-8 and TRBJ1-2, with 11 positions matching TRBD1. This CDR3 has 17 amino acids. Germline V lookup: CDR1 SGHVS, CDR2 FQNEAQ. Trimming took 1 base from V and 2 from J; bases not matched to a gene: 6. Here the CDR3 DNA reads TGTGCCAGCAGCTTAGACGGGACAGGGGGTGCAAACTATGGCTACACCTTC. Its translation is CASSLDGTGGANYGYTF.

On this clonotype itself: A read error is possible here, since a much larger clone lies one base away. This chain links TRBV5-1 with TRBJ1-1; 7 positions match TRBD1. With V trimmed by 0 bases and J by 3 bases, 5 bases remained unmatched. The CDR3 is made up of 15 amino acids. The germline V gene encodes CDR1 SGHRS and CDR2 YFSETQ. The DNA of the CDR3 is TGCGCCAGCAGCTTGGCCGGGACAGCGTACACTGAAGCTTTCTTT. This gives the protein CASSLAGTAYTEAFF.